The subject of this entry is one TCR beta chain. As yet, its antigen is unknown. This entry is derived from a study of T cell therapy after organ transplantation. About the research overall: T cells were expanded 2 to 3 weeks with 30 CMV class I/II epitopes. A median of 1.92 x 10^8 CMV-specific T cells was infused in 2 to 6 doses. Long-term post-therapy samples: blood collected 20 to 29 weeks after completing therapy.

Study-level results: In nonresponders, large pretherapy expansions changed minimally after therapy.

Only in-frame clones appear in the TCRdb table, and some are missing; sequencing was by immunoSEQ multiplex PCR. Of tens of thousands of clones listed, roughly 84% are singletons. Noted time point: 20-29 weeks after completion of therapy. The CDR3 totals 13 residues. The germline CDR1 and CDR2 sequences are SGHVS and FNYEAQ. V was trimmed by 0 bases and J by 1 base, leaving 3 bases between them. The chain has TRBV7-6 and TRBJ1-1; D not resolved. The sample in question was CD8+ T cells from blood, obtained after autologous CMV-specific T cell therapy. The sequence came from a human patient who had received a solid organ transplant and had CMV disease. Some T cells may be transferred from the graft donor. CDR3: CASSLAGNTEAFF. CDR3 nucleotides: TGTGCCAGCAGCTTAGCAGGGAACACTGAAGCTTTCTTT.